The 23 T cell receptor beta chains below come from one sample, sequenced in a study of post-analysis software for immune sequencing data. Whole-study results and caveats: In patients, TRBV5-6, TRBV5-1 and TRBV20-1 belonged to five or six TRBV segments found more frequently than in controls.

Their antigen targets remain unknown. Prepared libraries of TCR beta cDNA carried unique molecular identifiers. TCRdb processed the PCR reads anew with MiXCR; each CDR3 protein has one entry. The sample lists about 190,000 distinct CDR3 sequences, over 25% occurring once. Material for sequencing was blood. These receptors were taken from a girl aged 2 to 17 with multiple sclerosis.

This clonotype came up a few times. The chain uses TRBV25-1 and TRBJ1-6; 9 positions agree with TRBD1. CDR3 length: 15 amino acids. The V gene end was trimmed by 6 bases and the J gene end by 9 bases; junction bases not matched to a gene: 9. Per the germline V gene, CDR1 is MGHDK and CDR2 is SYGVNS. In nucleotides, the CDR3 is TGTGCCAGCAGCTACGCCGGGACAGGGAGTTCACCCCTCCACTTT. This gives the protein CASSYAGTGSSPLHF.

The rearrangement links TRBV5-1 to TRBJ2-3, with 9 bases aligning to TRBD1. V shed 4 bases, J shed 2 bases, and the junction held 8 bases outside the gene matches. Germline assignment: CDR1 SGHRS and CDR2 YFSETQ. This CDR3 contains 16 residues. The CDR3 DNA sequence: TGCGCCAGCAGCCCGGGACAGGGCCTCGACACAGATACGCAGTATTTT. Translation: CASSPGQGLDTDTQYF.

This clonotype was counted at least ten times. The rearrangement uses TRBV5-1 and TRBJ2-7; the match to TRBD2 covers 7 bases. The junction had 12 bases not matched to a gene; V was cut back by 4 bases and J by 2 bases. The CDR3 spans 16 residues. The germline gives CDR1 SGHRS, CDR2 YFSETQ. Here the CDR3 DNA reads TGCGCCAGCAGCCTCAACTCCGGGACTAACACCTACGAGCAGTACTTC. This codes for CASSLNSGTNTYEQYF.

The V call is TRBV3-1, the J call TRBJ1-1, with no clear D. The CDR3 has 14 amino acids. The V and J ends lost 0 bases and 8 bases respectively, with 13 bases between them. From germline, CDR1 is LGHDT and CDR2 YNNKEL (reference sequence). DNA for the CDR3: TGTGCCAGCAGCCAAGACTTGGGTGGCAGGGAAGCTTTCTTT. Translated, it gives CASSQDLGGREAFF.

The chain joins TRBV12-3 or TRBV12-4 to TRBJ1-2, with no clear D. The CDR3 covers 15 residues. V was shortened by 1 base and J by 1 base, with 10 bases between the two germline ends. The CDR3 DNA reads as TGTGCCAGCAGTTTAGAGGAGGGATTTAACTATGGCTACACCTTC. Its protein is CASSLEEGFNYGYTF.

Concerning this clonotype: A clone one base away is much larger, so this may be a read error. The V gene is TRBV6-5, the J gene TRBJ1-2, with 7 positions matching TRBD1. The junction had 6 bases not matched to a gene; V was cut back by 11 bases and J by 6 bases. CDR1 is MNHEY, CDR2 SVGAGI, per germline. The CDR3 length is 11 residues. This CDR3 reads CAGTQGDGYTF. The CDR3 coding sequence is TGTGCCGGCACCCAGGGGGATGGCTACACCTTC.

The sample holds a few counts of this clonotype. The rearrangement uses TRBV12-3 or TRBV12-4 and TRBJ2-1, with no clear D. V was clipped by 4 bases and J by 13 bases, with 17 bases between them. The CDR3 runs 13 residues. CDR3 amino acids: CASSSLRQETQFF. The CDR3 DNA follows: TGTGCCAGCAGTTCGCTGAGACAAGAGACCCAGTTCTTC.

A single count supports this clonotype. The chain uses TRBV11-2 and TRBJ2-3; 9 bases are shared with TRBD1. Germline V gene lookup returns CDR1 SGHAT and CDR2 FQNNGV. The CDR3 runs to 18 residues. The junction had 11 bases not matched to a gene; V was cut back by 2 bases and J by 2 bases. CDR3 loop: CASSLKRTGVSPTDTQYF. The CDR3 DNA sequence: TGTGCCAGCAGCTTAAAAAGGACAGGGGTTTCCCCCACAGATACGCAGTATTTT.

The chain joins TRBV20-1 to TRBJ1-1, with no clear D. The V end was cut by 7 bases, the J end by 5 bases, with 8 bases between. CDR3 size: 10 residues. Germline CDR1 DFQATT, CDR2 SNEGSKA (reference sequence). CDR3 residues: CSEEVTEAFF. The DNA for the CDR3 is TGCAGTGAGGAGGTTACTGAAGCTTTCTTT.

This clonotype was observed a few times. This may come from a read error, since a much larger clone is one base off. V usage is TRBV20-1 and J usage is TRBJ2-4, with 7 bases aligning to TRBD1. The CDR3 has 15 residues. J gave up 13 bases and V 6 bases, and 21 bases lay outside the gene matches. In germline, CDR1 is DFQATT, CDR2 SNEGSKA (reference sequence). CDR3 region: CSAPALCRGCDEQYF. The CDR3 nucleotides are TGCAGTGCGCCTGCCCTTTGCAGGGGGTGCGATGAGCAGTACTTC.

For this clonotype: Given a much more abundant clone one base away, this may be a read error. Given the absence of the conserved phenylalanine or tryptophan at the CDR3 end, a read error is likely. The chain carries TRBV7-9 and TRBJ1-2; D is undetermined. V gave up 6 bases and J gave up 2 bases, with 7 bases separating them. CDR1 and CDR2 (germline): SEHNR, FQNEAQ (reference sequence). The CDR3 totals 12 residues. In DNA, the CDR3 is TGTGCCAGCAGAGGCTTCAACTATGGCTACACCATC. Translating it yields CASRGFNYGYTI.

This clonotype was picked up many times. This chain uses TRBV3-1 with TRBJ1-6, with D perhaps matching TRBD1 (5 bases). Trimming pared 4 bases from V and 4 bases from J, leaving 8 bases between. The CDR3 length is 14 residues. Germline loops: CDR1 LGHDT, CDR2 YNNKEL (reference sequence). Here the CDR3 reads CASSLRQYNSPLHF. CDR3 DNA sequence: TGTGCCAGCAGCCTTCGACAGTATAATTCACCCCTCCACTTT.

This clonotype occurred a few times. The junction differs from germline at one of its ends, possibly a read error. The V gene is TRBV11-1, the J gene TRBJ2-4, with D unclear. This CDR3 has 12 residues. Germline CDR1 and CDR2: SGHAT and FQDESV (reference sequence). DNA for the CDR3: TGTGCCGGCAGCTTTAGGGTCGGTGAGCAGTACTTC. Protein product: CAGSFRVGEQYF.

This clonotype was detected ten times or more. Here the CDR3 DNA reads TGCAGTGCTAGAGATTATTCGCTAGCGGGATGGCAGTACTTC. This codes for CSARDYSLAGWQYF. The chain combines TRBV20-1 with TRBJ2-7; TRBD2 matches at 9 bases. Germline assignment: CDR1 DFQATT and CDR2 SNEGSKA (reference sequence). The CDR3 is 14 amino acids. The V gene end was trimmed by 0 bases and the J gene end by 9 bases; junction bases not matched to a gene: 9.

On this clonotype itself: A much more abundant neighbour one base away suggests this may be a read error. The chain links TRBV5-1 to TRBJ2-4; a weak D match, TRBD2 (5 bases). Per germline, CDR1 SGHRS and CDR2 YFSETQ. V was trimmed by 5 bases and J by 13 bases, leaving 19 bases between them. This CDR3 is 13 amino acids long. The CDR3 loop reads CASSLDFYNEQYF. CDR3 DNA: TGCGCCAGCAGTCTGGACTTTTACAATGAGCAGTACTTC.

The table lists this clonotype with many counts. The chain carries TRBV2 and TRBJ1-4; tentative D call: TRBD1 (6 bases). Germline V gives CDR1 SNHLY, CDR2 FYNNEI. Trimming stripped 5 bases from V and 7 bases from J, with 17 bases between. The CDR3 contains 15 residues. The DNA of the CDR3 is TGTGCCAGCAGTCCGGATGGGGGGGCCGGTGAAAAACTGTTTTTT. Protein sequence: CASSPDGGAGEKLFF.

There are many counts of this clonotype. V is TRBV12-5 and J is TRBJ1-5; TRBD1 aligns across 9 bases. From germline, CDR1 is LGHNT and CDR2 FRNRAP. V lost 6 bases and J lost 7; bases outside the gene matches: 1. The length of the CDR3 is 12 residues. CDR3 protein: CASGTGGQPQHF. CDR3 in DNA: TGTGCTAGTGGGACAGGGGGACAGCCCCAGCATTTT. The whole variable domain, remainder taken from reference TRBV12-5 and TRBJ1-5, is DARVTQTPRHKVTEMGQEVTMRCQPILGHNTVFWYRQTMMQGLELLAYFRNRAPLDDSGMPKDRFSAEMPDATLATLKIQPSEPRDSAVYFCASGTGGQPQHFGDGTRLSIL.

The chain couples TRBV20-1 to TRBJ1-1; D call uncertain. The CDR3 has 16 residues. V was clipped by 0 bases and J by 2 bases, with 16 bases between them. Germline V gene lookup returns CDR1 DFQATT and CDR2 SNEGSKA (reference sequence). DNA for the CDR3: TGCAGTGCTAGAGATCCTAGGAGTGGGCAAAACACTGAAGCTTTCTTT. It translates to CSARDPRSGQNTEAFF.

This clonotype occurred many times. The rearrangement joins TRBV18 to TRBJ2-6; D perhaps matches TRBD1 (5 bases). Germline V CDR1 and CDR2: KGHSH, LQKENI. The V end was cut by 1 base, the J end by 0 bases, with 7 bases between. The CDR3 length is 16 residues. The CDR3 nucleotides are TGTGCCAGCTCACCACGACAGATCTCTGGGGCCAACGTCCTGACTTTC. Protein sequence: CASSPRQISGANVLTF. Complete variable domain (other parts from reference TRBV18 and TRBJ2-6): NAGVMQNPRHLVRRRGQEARLRCSPMKGHSHVYWYRQLPEEGLKFMVYLQKENIIDESGMPKERFSAEFPKEGPSILRIQQVVRGDSAAYFCASSPRQISGANVLTFGAGSRLTVL.

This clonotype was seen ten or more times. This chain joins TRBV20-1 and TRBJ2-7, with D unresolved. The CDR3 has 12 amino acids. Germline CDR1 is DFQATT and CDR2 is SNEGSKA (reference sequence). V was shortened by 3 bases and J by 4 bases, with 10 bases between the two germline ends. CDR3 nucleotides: TGCAGTGCTAGCCAAAACGGGTACGAGCAGTACTTC. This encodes CSASQNGYEQYF.

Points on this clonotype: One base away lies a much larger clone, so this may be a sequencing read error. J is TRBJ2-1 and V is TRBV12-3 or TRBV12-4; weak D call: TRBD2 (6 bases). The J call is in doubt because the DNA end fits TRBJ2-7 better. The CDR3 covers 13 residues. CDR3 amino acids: CANRRGGVYEQYF. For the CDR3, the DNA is TGTGCCAACAGACGAGGAGGGGTGTACGAGCAGTACTTC.

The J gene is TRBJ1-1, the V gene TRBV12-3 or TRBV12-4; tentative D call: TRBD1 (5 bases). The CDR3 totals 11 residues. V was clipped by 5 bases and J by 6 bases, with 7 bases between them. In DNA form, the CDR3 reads TGTGCCAGCAGTCTGACAGCTGAAGCTTTCTTT. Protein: CASSLTAEAFF.

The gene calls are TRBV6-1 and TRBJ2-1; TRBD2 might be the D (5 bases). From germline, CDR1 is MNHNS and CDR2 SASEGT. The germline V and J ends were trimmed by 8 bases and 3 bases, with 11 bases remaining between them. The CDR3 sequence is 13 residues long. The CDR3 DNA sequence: TGTGCCAGCGTACGGGGTAACTACAATGAGCAGTTCTTC. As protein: CASVRGNYNEQFF.